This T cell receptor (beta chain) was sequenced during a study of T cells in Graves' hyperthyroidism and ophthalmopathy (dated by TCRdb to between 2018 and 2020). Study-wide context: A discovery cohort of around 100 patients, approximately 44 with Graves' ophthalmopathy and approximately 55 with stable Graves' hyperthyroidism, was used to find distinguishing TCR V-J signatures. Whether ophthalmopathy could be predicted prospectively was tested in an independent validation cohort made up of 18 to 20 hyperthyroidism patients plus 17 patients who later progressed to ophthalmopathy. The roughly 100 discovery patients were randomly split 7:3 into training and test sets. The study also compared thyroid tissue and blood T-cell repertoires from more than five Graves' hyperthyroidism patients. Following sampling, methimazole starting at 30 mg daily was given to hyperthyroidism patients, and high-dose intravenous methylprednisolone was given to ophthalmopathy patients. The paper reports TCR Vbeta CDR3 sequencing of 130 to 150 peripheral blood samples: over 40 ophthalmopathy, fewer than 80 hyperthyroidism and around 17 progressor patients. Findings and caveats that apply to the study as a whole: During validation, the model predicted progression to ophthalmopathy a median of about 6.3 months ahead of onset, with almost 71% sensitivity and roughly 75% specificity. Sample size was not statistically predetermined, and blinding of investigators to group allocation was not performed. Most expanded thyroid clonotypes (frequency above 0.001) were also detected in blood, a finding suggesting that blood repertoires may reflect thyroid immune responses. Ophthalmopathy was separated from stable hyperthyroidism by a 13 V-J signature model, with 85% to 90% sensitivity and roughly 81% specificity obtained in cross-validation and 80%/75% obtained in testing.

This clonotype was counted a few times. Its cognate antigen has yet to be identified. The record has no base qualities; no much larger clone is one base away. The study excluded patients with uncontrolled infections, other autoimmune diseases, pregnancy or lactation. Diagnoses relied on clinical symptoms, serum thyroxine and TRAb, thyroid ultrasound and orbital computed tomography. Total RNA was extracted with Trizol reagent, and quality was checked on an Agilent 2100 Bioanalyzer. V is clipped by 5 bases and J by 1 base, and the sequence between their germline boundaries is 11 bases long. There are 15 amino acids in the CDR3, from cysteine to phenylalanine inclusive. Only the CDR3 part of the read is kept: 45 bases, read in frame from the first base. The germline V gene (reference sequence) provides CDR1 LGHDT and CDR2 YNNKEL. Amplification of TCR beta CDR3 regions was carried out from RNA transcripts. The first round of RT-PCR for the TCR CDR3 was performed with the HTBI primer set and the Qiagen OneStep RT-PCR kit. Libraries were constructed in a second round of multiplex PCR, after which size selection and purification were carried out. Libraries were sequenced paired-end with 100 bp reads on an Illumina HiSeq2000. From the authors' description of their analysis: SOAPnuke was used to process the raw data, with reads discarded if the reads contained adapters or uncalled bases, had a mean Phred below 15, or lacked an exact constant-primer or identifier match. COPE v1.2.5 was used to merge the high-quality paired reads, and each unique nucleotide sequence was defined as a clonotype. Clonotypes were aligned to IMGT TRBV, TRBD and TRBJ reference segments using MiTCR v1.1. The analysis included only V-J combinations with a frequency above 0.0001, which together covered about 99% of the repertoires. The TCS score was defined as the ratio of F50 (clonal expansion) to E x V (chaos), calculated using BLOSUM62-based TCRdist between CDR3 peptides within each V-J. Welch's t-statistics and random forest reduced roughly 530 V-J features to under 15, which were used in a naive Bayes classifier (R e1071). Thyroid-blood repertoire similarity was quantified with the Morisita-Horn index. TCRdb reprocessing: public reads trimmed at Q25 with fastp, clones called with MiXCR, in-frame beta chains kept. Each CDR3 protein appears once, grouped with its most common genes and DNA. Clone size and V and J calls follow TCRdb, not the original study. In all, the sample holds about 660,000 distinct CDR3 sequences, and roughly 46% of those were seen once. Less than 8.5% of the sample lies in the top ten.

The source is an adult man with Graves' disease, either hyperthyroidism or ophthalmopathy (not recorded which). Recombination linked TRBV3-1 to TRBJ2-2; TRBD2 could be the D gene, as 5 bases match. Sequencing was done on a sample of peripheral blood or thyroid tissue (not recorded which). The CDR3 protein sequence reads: CASSTAVENTGELFF. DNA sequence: TGTGCCAGCAGCACAGCGGTAGAGAACACCGGGGAGCTGTTTTTT.